The clone carrying this T cell receptor beta chain was detected ten times or more. Its antigen remains unknown. The data belong to a study of read filtering for tumor transcriptome and immune sequencing. The study's findings and limits: IR-seq and RNA-seq agreed better without single-read clonotypes.

Germline V gene data show CDR1 as SEHNR and CDR2 as FQNEAQ (reference sequence). V shed 3 bases and J shed 4 bases, with 14 bases lying between them. This CDR3 has 15 amino acids. From roughly 400 ng of RNA, a library with molecular barcoded alpha/delta and beta/gamma adaptors was made. TCRdb re-called the reads through MiXCR, storing one row per CDR3 protein. This table holds some 48,000 distinct CDR3 sequences, around 19% found once. This TCR came from a donor over 35 with multiple myeloma. V gene TRBV7-9 combines with J gene TRBJ2-3, with D unresolved. Sequencing input: a population of CD138-negative cells sorted from bone marrow. The DNA for the CDR3 is TGTGCCAGCAGCTTTTTCGGCGCCGTCCCAGATACGCAGTATTTT. This sequence encodes CASSFFGAVPDTQYF.